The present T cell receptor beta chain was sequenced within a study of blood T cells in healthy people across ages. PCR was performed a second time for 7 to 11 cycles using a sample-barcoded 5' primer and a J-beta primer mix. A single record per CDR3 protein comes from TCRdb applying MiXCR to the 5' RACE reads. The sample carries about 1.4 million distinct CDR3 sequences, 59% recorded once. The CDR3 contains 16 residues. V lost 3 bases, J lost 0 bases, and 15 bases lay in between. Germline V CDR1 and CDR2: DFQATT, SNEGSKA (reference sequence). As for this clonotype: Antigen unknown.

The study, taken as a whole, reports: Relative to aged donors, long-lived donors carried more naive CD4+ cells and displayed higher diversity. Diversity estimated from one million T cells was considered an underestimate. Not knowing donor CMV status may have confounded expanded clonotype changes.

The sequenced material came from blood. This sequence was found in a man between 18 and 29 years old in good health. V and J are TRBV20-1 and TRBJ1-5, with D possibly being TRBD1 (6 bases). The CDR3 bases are TGCAGTGCTAGGGCCCCGACAGGACGTAGCAATCAGCCCCAGCATTTT. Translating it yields CSARAPTGRSNQPQHF.